A selection of T cell receptor beta chains follows, all from one sample in a study of technical replicates of blood from a few donors. Sequencing was performed with immunoSEQ multiplex PCR; in TCRdb, only in-frame clones are kept and a portion is missing. The sample has approximately 73,000 clones, 80% to 95% seen once. Sequenced: T cells isolated from PBMCs. These receptors all stem from a human donor in good health. Each CDR3 is given without its conserved first and last residue.

v_gene: TRBV28; CDR3aa: ASRSPGQGMFQPQH
v_gene: TRBV6-6; CDR3aa: ATQGQSGLLNYGYT
v_gene: TRBV28; CDR3aa: ASSFPGYDYGYT
v_gene: TRBV4-1; CDR3aa: ASSQGQGPGNTIY
v_gene: TRBV2; CDR3aa: ASAGTGNNQPQH
v_gene: TRBV9; CDR3aa: ASSEGQAGTYEQY
v_gene: TRBV28; CDR3aa: ASSSPGQLNTEAF
v_gene: TRBV28; CDR3aa: ASIGQGQSSSGANVLT
v_gene: TRBV4-1; CDR3aa: ASSQVYNPDTQY
v_gene: TRBV19; CDR3aa: ASRGDTGETQY
v_gene: TRBV29-1; CDR3aa: SAWDRGEEGYT
v_gene: TRBV28; CDR3aa: ASSGRRAGEQY
v_gene: TRBV10-3; CDR3aa: AISESIEQMGSRF
v_gene: TRBV10-1; CDR3aa: ASSESLGGNTEAF
v_gene: TRBV12-5; CDR3aa: ASGPIQGAGTEAF
v_gene: TRBV18; CDR3aa: ASSPWGVNYGYT
v_gene: TRBV18; CDR3aa: ASSPKWSQGSTNEKLF
v_gene: TRBV5-1; CDR3aa: ASSLRLAERMETQY
v_gene: TRBV28; CDR3aa: ASSPHRLAGVYEQY
v_gene: TRBV7-9; CDR3aa: ASSKGDGGSSYNEQF
v_gene: TRBV5-1; CDR3aa: ASSGAWENTGELF
v_gene: TRBV29-1; CDR3aa: SARISGEGGYT
v_gene: TRBV9; CDR3aa: ASSVVSGGPYNEQF
v_gene: TRBV7-2; CDR3aa: ASSLLGLAGQPSTDTQY
v_gene: TRBV2; CDR3aa: ASSEETAATNEKLF
v_gene: TRBV7-8; CDR3aa: ASSLEQGARTEAF
v_gene: TRBV23-1; CDR3aa: ASSQKDSGSDYGYT
v_gene: TRBV25-1; CDR3aa: ASSEYQTVH